Below are 13 T cell receptor beta chains sequenced from a single sample in a study of OX40 agonist ivuxolimab in advanced cancers. Assay: immunoSEQ multiplex PCR; the TCRdb copy retains only in-frame clones and omits some. Among about 61,000 clones listed, around 83% were seen once. Material: CD4+ or CD8+ T cells sorted from blood, obtained in a trial of the OX40 agonist ivuxolimab. Every receptor here comes from an adult with an advanced solid tumor such as melanoma, head and neck, liver or kidney cancer.

The rearrangement links TRBV19 to TRBJ2-5, with D possibly matching TRBD1 (5 bases). The CDR3 is 13 amino acids. From germline, CDR1 is LNHDA and CDR2 SQIVND (reference sequence). V dropped 3 bases and J dropped 5 bases, with 10 bases sitting between them. CDR3 DNA sequence: TGTGCCAGTAGTATCCCAGGGTGGGAGACCCAGTACTTC. This gives the protein CASSIPGWETQYF. Full variable domain (outside the CDR3, taken from reference TRBV19 and TRBJ2-5): DGGITQSPKYLFRKEGQNVTLSCEQNLNHDAMYWYRQDPGQGLRLIYYSQIVNDFQKGDIAEGYSVSREKKESFPLTVTSAQKNPTAFYLCASSIPGWETQYFGPGTRLLVL.

V gene TRBV19 combines with J gene TRBJ1-4, with TRBD1 as a possible D gene (5 bases). CDR3 length: 12 amino acids. The V end lost 5 bases, the J end lost 13 bases, and 14 bases lay between the germline ends. Germline CDR1 reads LNHDA; CDR2 reads SQIVND (reference sequence). CDR3 protein: CASSEPGTRLFF. In DNA form, the CDR3 reads TGTGCCAGTAGTGAACCCGGGACTAGACTGTTTTTT.

This clone was observed once. The V and J genes are TRBV28 and TRBJ1-5; no clear D. The CDR3 has 17 amino acids. Germline lookup yields CDR1 MDHEN and CDR2 SYDVKM. V was shortened by 6 bases and J by 0 bases, with 18 bases between the two germline ends. CDR3 residues: CASSPDGTIYSNQPQHF. As DNA, the CDR3 is TGTGCCAGCAGCCCGGACGGTACAATTTATAGCAATCAGCCCCAGCATTTT.

This clone was detected only a few times. The gene calls are TRBV20-1 and TRBJ2-5, with D possibly TRBD1 on 5 matching bases. Germline CDR1 reads DFQATT; CDR2 reads SNEGSKA (reference sequence). V was clipped by 6 bases and J by 5 bases, with 10 bases between them. The CDR3 covers 11 residues. The DNA of the CDR3 is TGCAGTGCCCAGGGTCGGGAGACCCAGTACTTC. This translates into CSAQGRETQYF.

The J gene is TRBJ2-7, the V gene TRBV5-4, with D possibly matching TRBD1 (5 bases). Per the germline V gene, CDR1 is SGHNT and CDR2 is YYREEE (reference sequence). This CDR3 is 15 amino acids long. V shed 0 bases and J shed 1 base, with 11 bases lying between them. The CDR3 sequence is CASSLGGTPSYEQYF. CDR3 bases: TGTGCCAGCAGCTTGGGGGGCACCCCTTCCTACGAGCAGTACTTC.

The rearrangement joins TRBV28 to TRBJ1-4, with 7 bases fitting TRBD1. This CDR3 region has 14 residues. Germline trimming cut 6 bases from V and 0 bases from J; bases unmatched to any gene: 1. Germline CDR1 reads MDHEN; CDR2 reads SYDVKM. CDR3 protein: CASRGQSTNEKLFF. The CDR3 DNA follows: TGTGCCAGCAGGGGACAGTCAACTAATGAAAAACTGTTTTTT. Combining the CDR3 with reference TRBV28 and TRBJ1-4 gives the whole variable domain DVKVTQSSRYLVKRTGEKVFLECVQDMDHENMFWYRQDPGLGLRLIYFSYDVKMKEKGDIPEGYSVSREKKERFSLILESASTNQTSMYLCASRGQSTNEKLFFGSGTQLSVL.

The V gene is TRBV6-5, the J gene TRBJ1-4; the D gene is possibly TRBD1 (6 bases). The V gene lost 2 bases and the J gene lost 11 bases, with 21 bases spanning the gap. The CDR3 length is 16 residues. Germline CDR1 reads MNHEY; CDR2 reads SVGAGI. The CDR3 is CASSYSQTGGLGKLFF. CDR3 DNA: TGTGCCAGCAGTTACAGTCAGACAGGCGGGTTGGGGAAACTGTTTTTT.

This chain uses TRBV7-9 with TRBJ1-6; no firm D call. CDR3 length equals 15 residues. CDR1 is SEHNR and CDR2 is FQNEAQ in the germline V gene (reference sequence). Trimming removed 5 bases at V and 7 bases at J, with 15 bases between. The CDR3 DNA follows: TGTGCCAGCAGCCCTCAAGGGCCTCACAATTCACCCCTCCACTTT. It specifies CASSPQGPHNSPLHF.

The CDR3 bases are TGTGCCAGCAGCCTTTATAACACTGAAGCTTTCTTT. It specifies CASSLYNTEAFF. The chain joins TRBV7-8 to TRBJ1-1; no reliable D call. The V gene's germline CDR1 is SGHVS and CDR2 FQNEAQ. Trimming cost V 5 bases and J 2 bases, with 6 bases left between them. CDR3 length: 12 residues.

This clone was observed a single time. The chain couples TRBV11-3 to TRBJ1-4; D unresolved. Trimming took off 1 base at V and 8 bases at J, with 8 bases between the two ends. CDR1 SGHNT and CDR2 YENEEA come from the germline V gene. The CDR3 totals 13 residues. The CDR3 reads CASSLGGTEKLFF. The CDR3 DNA follows: TGTGCCAGCAGCTTAGGAGGTACGGAAAAACTGTTTTTT.

There are a few counts of this clone. The V and J genes are TRBV4-1 and TRBJ2-7; no clear D gene. CDR1 is MGHRA and CDR2 is YSYEKL in the germline V gene. CDR3 length equals 15 residues. Trimming shortened V by 0 bases and J by 7 bases, and 16 bases separated the two germline ends. CDR3 bases: TGCGCCAGCAGCCAAGAAGGTAACGGTCTGAGAGAGCAGTACTTC. This encodes CASSQEGNGLREQYF.

The chain combines TRBV9 with TRBJ1-5; a weak D match, TRBD1 (5 bases). The germline gives CDR1 SGDLS, CDR2 YYNGEE. Trimming removed 0 bases at V and 2 bases at J, with 9 bases between. The CDR3 totals 15 residues. The CDR3 region is CASSVGGTGNQPQHF. The DNA for the CDR3 is TGTGCCAGCAGCGTAGGAGGGACCGGCAATCAGCCCCAGCATTTT.

This chain connects TRBV7-3 to TRBJ2-1; 10 bases are shared with TRBD2. This CDR3 spans 15 amino acids. J gave up 9 bases and V 4 bases, and 9 bases lay outside the gene matches. CDR1 is SGHTA, CDR2 FQGTGA, per germline. CDR3 in amino acids: CASSSTGTSAGEQFF. CDR3 nucleotides: TGTGCCAGCAGCTCGACCGGGACTAGCGCCGGTGAGCAGTTCTTC.